These T cell receptor beta chains were read from a single sample in a study of OX40 agonist ivuxolimab in advanced cancers. Sequencing was performed with immunoSEQ multiplex PCR; in TCRdb, only in-frame clones are kept and a portion is missing. Of tens of thousands of clones listed, roughly 80% were seen once; the top ten hold 20%. The specimen was CD4+ or CD8+ T cells sorted from blood, collected in a trial of the OX40 agonist ivuxolimab. These receptors were taken from an adult with an advanced solid tumor such as melanoma, head and neck, liver or kidney cancer. CDR3s include the opening cysteine and the closing phenylalanine or tryptophan. Each record gives: D gene, J gene, V gene, CDR3 length, CDR3 DNA, CDR3 protein. D genes are given only for firm matches.

>TRBD2|TRBJ2-1|TRBV7-3|18
TGTGCCAGCAGCTTAAAACTAGCGGGGGTCCACCCAGATGATGAGCAGTTCTTC
CASSLKLAGVHPDDEQFF
>NA|TRBJ1-6|TRBV19|14
TGTGCCAGTAGTATGCAAATCTATAATTCACCCCTCCACTTT
CASSMQIYNSPLHF
>TRBD2|TRBJ2-2|TRBV5-4|14
TGTGCCAGCAGCGAGGGACTAGCCGGCGGGGAGCTGTTTTTT
CASSEGLAGGELFF
>NA|TRBJ2-5|TRBV18|16
TGTGCCAGCTCACCACCAGGGCGCCCGATTGGTGAGACCCAGTACTTC
CASSPPGRPIGETQYF
>NA|TRBJ2-7|TRBV5-1|13
TGCGCCAGCAGCTTGGGCGGGTCGGCCGAGCAGTACTTC
CASSLGGSAEQYF
>TRBD2|TRBJ2-7|TRBV7-3|15
TGTGCCAGCAGTAGAATCTCAGGGCGGGGGTACGAGCAGTACTTC
CASSRISGRGYEQYF
>NA|TRBJ2-2|TRBV4-2|17
TGTGCCAGCAGCCAAGGAGTAGCGGACAGCCGTCCCGGGGAGCTGTTTTTT
CASSQGVADSRPGELFF
>NA|TRBJ1-4|TRBV7-9|16
TGTGCCAGCAGCCCCGCCCGGGCAGATGGGAGTGAAAAACTGTTTTTT
CASSPARADGSEKLFF
>NA|TRBJ2-7|TRBV27|12
TGTGCCAGCAGCCCTCCGGGCTACGAGCAGTACTTC
CASSPPGYEQYF
>NA|TRBJ1-1|TRBV30|13
TGTGCCTGGAGTGTACTTGACAGCACTGAAGCTTTCTTT
CAWSVLDSTEAFF
>NA|TRBJ1-2|TRBV7-2|15
TGTGCCAGCAGCATAACGTCCGGGATCCTGCGGGGCTACACCTTC
CASSITSGILRGYTF
>NA|TRBJ1-5|TRBV10-2|14
TGCGCCAGCAGCAACAGGGTAGGCAATCAGCCCCAGCATTTT
CASSNRVGNQPQHF
>NA|TRBJ2-5|TRBV4-1|12
TGCGCCAGCAGCCAAATAGAGGAGACCCAGTACTTC
CASSQIEETQYF
>NA|TRBJ2-1|TRBV5-6|15
TGTGCCAGCAGCTTAGGTGCTAGCCTACGAGATGAGCAGTTCTTC
CASSLGASLRDEQFF
>NA|TRBJ1-1|TRBV27|11
TGTGCCAGTTTACACGGCACTGAAGCTTTCTTT
CASLHGTEAFF